The subject of this entry is one T cell receptor beta chain. The CDR3 loop spans 13 amino acids. With 3 bases removed from V and 3 bases from J, the gap between germline ends came to 8 bases. CDR1 is SGHTA and CDR2 is FQGNSA in the germline V gene. Profiled with immunoSEQ multiplex PCR; TCRdb holds only in-frame clones, not every one. Of 380,000 or so clones in the sample, roughly 90% were seen once. In terms of age and location, participants ranged from about 18 to 90 years and lived in approximately 26 US areas. The source of the sample is a study of blood T cell repertoires in COVID-19. Study-wide background: The cDNA or gDNA used as material had been derived from T cells, B-cell-depleted T cells, or PBMCs.

The chain uses TRBV7-2 and TRBJ1-1, with D hard to call. Sequenced: PBMCs or T cells enriched from blood (not recorded which). This clonotype originated in a woman in her 30s with acute COVID-19. CDR3 DNA: TGTGCCAGCAGCTTCTGGCGGGACACTGAAGCTTTCTTT. Protein product: CASSFWRDTEAFF.